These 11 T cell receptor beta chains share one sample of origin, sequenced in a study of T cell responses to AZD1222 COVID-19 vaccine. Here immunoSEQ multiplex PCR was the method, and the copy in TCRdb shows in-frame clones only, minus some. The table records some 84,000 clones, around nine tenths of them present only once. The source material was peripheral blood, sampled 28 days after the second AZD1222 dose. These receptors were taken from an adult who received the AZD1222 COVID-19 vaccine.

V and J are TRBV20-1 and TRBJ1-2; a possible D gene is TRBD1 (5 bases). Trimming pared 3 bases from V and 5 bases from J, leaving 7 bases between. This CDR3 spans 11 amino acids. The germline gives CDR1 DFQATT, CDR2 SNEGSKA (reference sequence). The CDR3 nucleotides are TGCAGTGCTAGTGAGGGGTATGGCTACACCTTC. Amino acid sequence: CSASEGYGYTF.

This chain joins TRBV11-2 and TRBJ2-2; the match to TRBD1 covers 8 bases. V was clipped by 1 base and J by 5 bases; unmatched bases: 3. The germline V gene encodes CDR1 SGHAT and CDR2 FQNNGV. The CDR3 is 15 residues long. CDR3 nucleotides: TGTGCCAGCAGCTTAGGGACAGGGATTACCGGGGAGCTGTTTTTT. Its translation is CASSLGTGITGELFF.

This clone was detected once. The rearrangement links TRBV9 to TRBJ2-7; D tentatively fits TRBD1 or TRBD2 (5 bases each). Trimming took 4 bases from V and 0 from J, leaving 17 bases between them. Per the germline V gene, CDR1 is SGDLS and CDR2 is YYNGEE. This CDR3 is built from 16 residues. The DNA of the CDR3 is TGTGCCAGCAGCTCCTCCCGGGACCTGAACTCCTACGAGCAGTACTTC. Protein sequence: CASSSSRDLNSYEQYF.

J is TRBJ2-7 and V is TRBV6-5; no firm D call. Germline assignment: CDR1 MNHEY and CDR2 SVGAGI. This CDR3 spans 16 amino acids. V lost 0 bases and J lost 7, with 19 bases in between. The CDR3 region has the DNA TGTGCCAGCAGTTACTCGGTTCCCGGGCTGGCGAGTGAGCAGTACTTC. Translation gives CASSYSVPGLASEQYF.

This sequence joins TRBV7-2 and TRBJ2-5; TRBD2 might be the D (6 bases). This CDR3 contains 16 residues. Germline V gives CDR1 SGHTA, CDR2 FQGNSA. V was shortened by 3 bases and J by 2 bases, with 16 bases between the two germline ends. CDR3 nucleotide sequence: TGTGCCAGCAGCTTGTCCGGGAGTCGCGGACAAGAGACCCAGTACTTC. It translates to CASSLSGSRGQETQYF. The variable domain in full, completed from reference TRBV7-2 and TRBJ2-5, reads GAGVSQSPSNKVTEKGKDVELRCDPISGHTALYWYRQSLGQGLEFLIYFQGNSAPDKSGLPSDRFSAERTGGSVSTLTIQRTQQEDSAVYLCASSLSGSRGQETQYFGPGTRLLVL.

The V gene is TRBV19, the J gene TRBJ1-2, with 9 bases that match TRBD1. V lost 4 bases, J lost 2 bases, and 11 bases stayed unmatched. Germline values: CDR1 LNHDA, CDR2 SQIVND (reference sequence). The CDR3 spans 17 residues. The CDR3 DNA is TGTGCCAGTAGTACACATACAACACAGGGGGCCAACTATGGCTACACCTTC. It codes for CASSTHTTQGANYGYTF.

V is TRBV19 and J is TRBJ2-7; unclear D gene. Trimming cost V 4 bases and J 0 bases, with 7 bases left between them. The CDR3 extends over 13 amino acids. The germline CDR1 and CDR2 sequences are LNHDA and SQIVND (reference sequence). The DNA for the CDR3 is TGTGCCAGTAGTAAAACAATCTCCTACGAGCAGTACTTC. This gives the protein CASSKTISYEQYF.

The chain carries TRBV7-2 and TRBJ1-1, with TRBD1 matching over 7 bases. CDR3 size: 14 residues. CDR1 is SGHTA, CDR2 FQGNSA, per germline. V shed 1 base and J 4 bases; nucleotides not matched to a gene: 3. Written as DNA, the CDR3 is TGTGCCAGCAGCTTAGTACCAGGGGGCACTGAAGCTTTCTTT. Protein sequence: CASSLVPGGTEAFF.

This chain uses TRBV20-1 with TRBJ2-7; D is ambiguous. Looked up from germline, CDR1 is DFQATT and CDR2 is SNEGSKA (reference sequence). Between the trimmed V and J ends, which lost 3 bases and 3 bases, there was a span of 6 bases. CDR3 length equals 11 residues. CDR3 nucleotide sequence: TGCAGTGCTAGCACAGACTACGAGCAGTACTTC. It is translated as CSASTDYEQYF.

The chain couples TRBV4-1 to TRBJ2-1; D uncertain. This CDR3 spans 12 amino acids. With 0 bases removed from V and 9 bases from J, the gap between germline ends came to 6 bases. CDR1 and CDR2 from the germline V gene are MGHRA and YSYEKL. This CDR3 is CASSQESTEQFF. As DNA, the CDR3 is TGCGCCAGCAGCCAAGAGAGCACTGAGCAGTTCTTC.

Here the CDR3 reads CASSVDGGQSYEQYF. The CDR3, as DNA: TGTGCCAGCAGCGTAGATGGGGGTCAATCCTACGAGCAGTACTTC. This rearrangement joins TRBV9 to TRBJ2-7, with D possibly called TRBD1 or TRBD2 (5 bases each). The CDR3 runs 15 residues. CDR1 and CDR2 from the germline V gene are SGDLS and YYNGEE. The V end lost 0 bases, the J end lost 1 base, and 11 bases lay between the germline ends.